Listed here are 26 T cell receptor beta chains from one sample, sequenced in a study of neurological immune-mediated disorders. TCRdb re-derived calls from the 5' RACE reads in MiXCR, one entry per CDR3 protein. This sample yields more than 50,000 distinct CDR3 sequences, of which 3% to 4% are seen a single time; 6% to 8% belongs to the top ten. Sequenced: PBMCs. The receptors here all came from a woman aged 55-75 years with multiple sclerosis.

This clonotype was detected many times. The chain carries TRBV12-3 or TRBV12-4 and TRBJ2-7; TRBD1 might be the D (8 bases). This CDR3 contains 17 residues. V lost 4 bases, J lost 2 bases, and 21 bases lay in between. CDR3 in amino acids: CASSSAGWTGLPYEQYF. As DNA, the CDR3 is TGTGCCAGCAGTTCAGCGGGGTGGACAGGGCTCCCCTACGAGCAGTACTTC.

This clonotype was observed at least ten times. The CDR3 sequence is CASSFSPTGRETQYF. CDR3 bases: TGTGCCAGCAGCTTCTCACCGACGGGGAGAGAGACCCAGTACTTC. The gene calls are TRBV7-2 and TRBJ2-5; D is possibly TRBD2 (5 bases). Germline V lookup: CDR1 SGHTA, CDR2 FQGNSA. The V end lost 3 bases, the J end lost 4 bases, and 15 bases lay between the germline ends. This CDR3 has 15 residues.

This clonotype has ten or more counts. V gene TRBV20-1 combines with J gene TRBJ1-1; D is unclear. V dropped 5 bases and J dropped 3 bases, with 10 bases sitting between them. CDR3 length: 12 residues. Germline V CDR1 and CDR2: DFQATT, SNEGSKA (reference sequence). The CDR3 DNA follows: TGCAGTGCTCCTATCCTTTACACTGAAGCTTTCTTT. Translation: CSAPILYTEAFF.

This clonotype was seen a single time. A much larger clonotype is one base distant, so this may be a read error. This rearrangement joins TRBV20-1 to TRBJ1-1, with D uncertain. Trimming took off 0 bases at V and 2 bases at J, with 16 bases between the two ends. Per germline, CDR1 DFQATT and CDR2 SNEGSKA (reference sequence). This CDR3 is 16 amino acids long. The CDR3 nucleotides are TGCAGTGCTAGAGATCGACCGGGAAAGGGTAACACTGAAGCTTTCTTT. This gives the protein CSARDRPGKGNTEAFF.

Ten or more counts support this clonotype. The chain is built from TRBV20-1 and TRBJ2-7; possibly TRBD1 for D (6 bases). CDR1 and CDR2 from the germline V gene are DFQATT and SNEGSKA (reference sequence). The CDR3 covers 16 residues. Between the trimmed V and J ends, which lost 0 bases and 0 bases, there was a span of 15 bases. In DNA, the CDR3 is TGCAGTGCTAGAGATCAGCGACAGGCGGGCTCCTACGAGCAGTACTTC. This gives the protein CSARDQRQAGSYEQYF.

This clonotype appeared many times. V gene TRBV2 combines with J gene TRBJ2-7; 10 nucleotides align to TRBD1. This CDR3 has 14 residues. V was pared by 7 bases and J by 4 bases, with 7 bases of the junction left unmatched. The germline CDR1 and CDR2 sequences are SNHLY and FYNNEI. The CDR3 bases are TGTGCCAGCAAGCGGGACAGGGGATTGTACGAGCAGTACTTC. Translating gives CASKRDRGLYEQYF.

There are many counts of this clonotype. V and J are TRBV10-3 and TRBJ1-1, with D possibly TRBD1 on 5 matching bases. Germline CDR1 ENHRY, CDR2 SYGVKD. Trimming stripped 8 bases from V and 3 bases from J, with 10 bases between. CDR3 length: 12 residues. The CDR3 here is CAIGTGDTEAFF. CDR3 in DNA: TGTGCCATCGGGACGGGAGACACTGAAGCTTTCTTT.

This clonotype was detected ten times or more. V usage is TRBV12-3 or TRBV12-4 and J usage is TRBJ2-1; 12 positions match TRBD2. V shed 5 bases, J shed 5 bases, and the junction held 16 bases outside the gene matches. CDR3 length: 19 amino acids. In DNA, the CDR3 is TGTGCCAGCAGTAGGGGGTCGAGCGCGGGACTAGCGGGTCACAATGAGCAGTTCTTC. Protein sequence: CASSRGSSAGLAGHNEQFF.

The chain has TRBV6-5 and TRBJ2-1; D possibly matches TRBD1 or TRBD2 (5 bases each). Germline CDR1 reads MNHEY; CDR2 reads SVGAGI. The CDR3 is made up of 13 amino acids. The V gene lost 2 bases and the J gene lost 8 bases, with 10 bases spanning the gap. Here the CDR3 reads CASSYEEGHEQFF. Written as DNA, the CDR3 is TGTGCCAGCAGTTACGAAGAGGGGCATGAGCAGTTCTTC.

This clonotype was counted many times. V and J are TRBV5-1 and TRBJ1-2, with D maybe TRBD1 (5 bases). Germline V CDR1 and CDR2: SGHRS, YFSETQ. CDR3 length: 14 residues. Between the trimmed V and J ends, which lost 5 bases and 4 bases, there was a span of 15 bases. DNA for the CDR3: TGCGCCAGCAGAGGTTCCCAGGGAGGCTATGGCTACACCTTC. It translates to CASRGSQGGYGYTF.

This clonotype was counted ten times or more. The V call is TRBV9, the J call TRBJ2-3; possibly TRBD1 for D (6 bases). Per germline, CDR1 SGDLS and CDR2 YYNGEE. Deletions cut 0 bases from V and 4 bases from J, with 18 bases between. The CDR3 spans 17 residues. For the CDR3, the DNA is TGTGCCAGCAGCGTAGCCATGGACAGCGGCGGGTCAGATACGCAGTATTTT. Translating gives CASSVAMDSGGSDTQYF.

V and J are TRBV19 and TRBJ1-1, with D perhaps TRBD1 (5 bases). The CDR3 consists of 15 residues. The germline V and J ends were trimmed by 5 bases and 2 bases, with 15 bases remaining between them. Germline-derived CDR1 and CDR2 are LNHDA and SQIVND (reference sequence). CDR3 sequence (DNA): TGTGCCAGTAGTGGGGGACTTTCTCTAAACACTGAAGCTTTCTTT. It yields the protein CASSGGLSLNTEAFF.

This clonotype was seen at least ten times. Here the CDR3 DNA reads TGTGCCAGCAGGAACTACCTGATGAACACTGAAGCTTTCTTT. Translated, it gives CASRNYLMNTEAFF. V usage is TRBV6-2 or TRBV6-3 and J usage is TRBJ1-1, with D unclear. CDR1 and CDR2 (germline): MNHEY, SVGEGT. This CDR3 has 14 residues. V was pared by 6 bases and J by 0 bases, with 11 bases between.

The table lists this clonotype with many counts. J is TRBJ2-7 and V is TRBV28, with D possibly TRBD1 on 6 matching bases. CDR3 length: 13 amino acids. Germline assignment: CDR1 MDHEN and CDR2 SYDVKM. With 10 bases removed from V and 3 bases from J, the gap between germline ends came to 16 bases. The CDR3 is CATRDRPLYEQYF. CDR3 nucleotides: TGTGCCACCCGAGACAGGCCCCTCTACGAGCAGTACTTC.

At least ten counts were recorded for this clonotype. The chain recombines TRBV12-3 or TRBV12-4 with TRBJ1-5; the D is unclear. Trimming stripped 5 bases from V and 11 bases from J, with 13 bases between. CDR3 length equals 12 residues. CDR3 sequence reads: CASSPDGETQHF. DNA of the CDR3: TGTGCCAGCAGTCCGGACGGGGAAACCCAGCATTTT.

This clonotype was found a few times. A much more abundant neighbour one base away suggests this may be a read error. The chain recombines TRBV5-1 with TRBJ2-3; tentatively, D is TRBD1 (6 bases). The CDR3 spans 11 residues. Looked up from germline, CDR1 is SGHRS and CDR2 is YFSETQ. As DNA, the CDR3 is TGCGACAGCAGCCAGGGGGATACGCAGTATTTT. This sequence encodes CDSSQGDTQYF.

This clonotype was recorded many times. The chain joins TRBV28 to TRBJ2-7; D perhaps matches TRBD2 (6 bases). Trimming pared 7 bases from V and 5 bases from J, leaving 12 bases between. Germline CDR1 and CDR2: MDHEN and SYDVKM. The CDR3 consists of 12 residues. CDR3 DNA: TGTGCCAGCAAGATGTGGACTAACGAGCAGTACTTC. This codes for CASKMWTNEQYF.

This clonotype was seen many times. This sequence joins TRBV6-5 and TRBJ2-3; 9 nucleotides agree with TRBD2. Germline lookup yields CDR1 MNHEY and CDR2 SVGAGI. The CDR3 is 13 amino acids. Unmatched junction bases numbered 4, after V lost 9 bases and J lost 3 bases. Here the CDR3 DNA reads TGTGCCAGTGCGGGGGGGCCGACAGATACGCAGTATTTT. Amino acids: CASAGGPTDTQYF.

This clonotype was seen at least ten times. The chain has TRBV5-1 and TRBJ2-7, with 8 bases identical to TRBD1. J was trimmed by 2 bases and V by 4 bases; bases with no gene match: 5. Germline V gives CDR1 SGHRS, CDR2 YFSETQ. The CDR3 totals 14 residues. For the CDR3, the DNA is TGCGCCAGCAGCCGGACAGGGCTCCCCTACGAGCAGTACTTC. Translation: CASSRTGLPYEQYF.

Comments on this clonotype: This could be a read error, since a much larger clone is one nucleotide away. The J gene is TRBJ2-5, the V gene TRBV20-1; tentatively, D is TRBD1 or TRBD2 (5 bases each). Germline CDR1 reads DFQATT; CDR2 reads SNEGSKA (reference sequence). The CDR3 extends over 10 amino acids. CDR3 sequence (DNA): TGCAGTGCTAGCCCCGGGACGGAAGATTTC. Amino acid sequence: CSASPGTEDF.

This clonotype has ten or more counts. The V call is TRBV3-1, the J call TRBJ2-3; D remains unclear. This CDR3 is built from 11 residues. Trimming removed 8 bases at V and 3 bases at J, with 6 bases between. Germline lookup yields CDR1 LGHDT and CDR2 YNNKEL (reference sequence). The CDR3 bases are TGTGCCAGCGGCTTAACAGATACGCAGTATTTT. Protein sequence: CASGLTDTQYF.

This clonotype was counted at least ten times. The genes are TRBV5-1 and TRBJ2-7; D may be TRBD1 or TRBD2 (5 bases each). The CDR3 consists of 15 residues. Germline V CDR1 and CDR2: SGHRS, YFSETQ. The V and J ends lost 3 bases and 0 bases respectively, with 13 bases between them. This CDR3 reads CASSYRDATSYEQYF. CDR3 DNA: TGCGCCAGCAGCTACCGGGACGCCACCTCCTACGAGCAGTACTTC.

This clonotype has at least ten counts. The chain joins TRBV28 to TRBJ1-2, with D unclear. Trimming shortened V by 6 bases and J by 2 bases, and 10 bases separated the two germline ends. This CDR3 contains 13 residues. Looked up from germline, CDR1 is MDHEN and CDR2 is SYDVKM. CDR3 nucleotides: TGTGCCAGCAGGAACCAGGAGAACTATGGCTACACCTTC. Protein: CASRNQENYGYTF.

This clonotype was seen many times. The chain recombines TRBV18 with TRBJ2-7; tentative D call: TRBD1 (6 bases). The CDR3 totals 13 residues. The germline V gene has CDR1 KGHSH and CDR2 LQKENI. Trimming removed 5 bases at V and 3 bases at J, with 11 bases between. The CDR3 spells CASSTRQVYEQYF. As DNA, the CDR3 is TGTGCCAGCTCAACACGACAGGTCTACGAGCAGTACTTC.

The table lists this clonotype with many counts. The V gene is TRBV20-1, the J gene TRBJ2-1; 13 bases agree with TRBD2. J lost 7 bases, V lost 8 bases, and 5 bases had no gene match. The CDR3 length is 13 residues. Germline CDR1 and CDR2: DFQATT and SNEGSKA (reference sequence). The CDR3 protein is CSPGLAGINEQFF. CDR3 sequence (DNA): TGCAGTCCGGGACTAGCGGGAATAAATGAGCAGTTCTTC.

Turning to this clonotype: The junction differs from germline at one of its ends, possibly a read error. The genes are TRBV10-3 and TRBJ1-5; D is ambiguous. The V gene's germline CDR1 is ENHRY and CDR2 SYGVKD. The CDR3 has 13 residues. CDR3 nucleotides: TGTGCCATCAGTAAGGGTTATCAGAAGACCCAGAATTTT. Translation gives CAISKGYQKTQNF.